One and the same sample provided the 32 T cell receptor beta chains below, sequenced in a study of Ad26.COV2.S vaccination and SARS-CoV-2 variants. Assay: immunoSEQ multiplex PCR; the TCRdb copy retains only in-frame clones and omits some. There are 250,000 to 300,000 clones in the sample; about 89% occur only once, and about 3.1% lies in the top ten. Treatment noted: over 15 received Ad26.COV2.S at low or high dose, single or two shots; several received placebo; per-sample allocation not given. Sampling happened 63 days after the first vaccine or placebo injection. The sample consisted of peripheral blood, taken in a trial of Ad26.COV2.S vaccine versus placebo. All receptors come from a person between 18 and 59 years old who received the Ad26.COV2.S COVID-19 vaccine or a placebo.

The chain has TRBV15 and TRBJ2-2; D remains unclear. CDR3 length: 14 amino acids. Germline CDR1 is LNHNV and CDR2 is YYDKDF (reference sequence). Trimming removed 1 base from V and 4 bases from J, with 7 bases in between. The CDR3 loop is CATSRASGTGELFF. The CDR3 coding sequence is TGTGCCACCAGCAGAGCTTCGGGCACCGGGGAGCTGTTTTTT.

The gene calls are TRBV19 and TRBJ1-3; D uncertain. The V and J ends lost 4 bases and 4 bases respectively, with 11 bases between them. The CDR3 spans 14 residues. Germline CDR1 LNHDA, CDR2 SQIVND (reference sequence). This chain's CDR3 is CASSTVRVGNTIYF. DNA of the CDR3: TGTGCCAGTAGTACCGTCCGTGTCGGAAACACCATATATTTT.

This clone came up once. The V gene is TRBV2, the J gene TRBJ1-1, with D perhaps matching TRBD1 (5 bases). Looked up from germline, CDR1 is SNHLY and CDR2 is FYNNEI. V lost 10 bases to trimming and J lost 1 base, with 13 bases between them. The CDR3 is 13 amino acids. CDR3 nucleotide sequence: TGTGCCAATCAAAGACAGACGAACACTGAAGCTTTCTTT. Amino acid sequence: CANQRQTNTEAFF.

The chain joins TRBV7-2 to TRBJ2-3; 8 bases match TRBD2. The V gene end was trimmed by 1 base and the J gene end by 2 bases; junction bases not matched to a gene: 5. The germline gives CDR1 SGHTA, CDR2 FQGNSA. This CDR3 contains 16 residues. The CDR3 loop is CASSLGGGGPTDTQYF. The CDR3 DNA is TGTGCCAGCAGCTTAGGGGGCGGGGGGCCCACAGATACGCAGTATTTT.

This clone was counted only a few times. The chain is built from TRBV19 and TRBJ2-7; 7 bases match TRBD1. CDR3 length equals 15 residues. Germline CDR1 reads LNHDA; CDR2 reads SQIVND (reference sequence). The J segment lost 3 bases and the V segment lost 5 bases, leaving 10 bases of the junction unmatched. Here the CDR3 reads CASSAAGTARYEQYF. DNA for the CDR3: TGTGCCAGTAGTGCGGCCGGGACAGCACGCTACGAGCAGTACTTC.

V gene TRBV18 combines with J gene TRBJ2-5; TRBD2 agrees at 10 bases. With V trimmed by 3 bases and J by 2 bases, 6 bases remained unmatched. This CDR3 spans 16 amino acids. Germline assignment: CDR1 KGHSH and CDR2 LQKENI. The CDR3, as DNA: TGTGCCAGCTCACCCGGCTTTAGCGGGGGGCAAGAGACCCAGTACTTC. Its protein is CASSPGFSGGQETQYF.

This chain connects TRBV10-3 to TRBJ1-3; 7 nucleotides line up with TRBD1. The germline gives CDR1 ENHRY, CDR2 SYGVKD. The CDR3 covers 17 residues. V was clipped by 0 bases and J by 2 bases; unmatched bases: 7. The DNA of the CDR3 is TGTGCCATCAGTGAGTCGACAGGGCGGATTGCTGGAAACACCATATATTTT. Translation gives CAISESTGRIAGNTIYF.

The chain uses TRBV9 and TRBJ1-1, with D possibly TRBD1 on 6 matching bases. Trimming cost V 4 bases and J 0 bases, with 22 bases left between them. The CDR3 has 18 residues. Germline V gene sequence: CDR1 SGDLS, CDR2 YYNGEE. The CDR3 sequence: CASSPASRGGGMNTEAFF. CDR3 nucleotide sequence: TGTGCCAGCAGCCCGGCCTCCAGGGGAGGGGGAATGAACACTGAAGCTTTCTTT.

The chain links TRBV30 to TRBJ2-5; D is perhaps TRBD1 (6 bases). The CDR3 extends over 13 amino acids. The V gene lost 4 bases and the J gene lost 4 bases, with 13 bases spanning the gap. Germline loops: CDR1 GTSNPN, CDR2 SVGIG (reference sequence). The DNA of the CDR3 is TGTGCCTGGAAACTGACAGGCGGAGAGACCCAGTACTTC. Encoded protein: CAWKLTGGETQYF.

The chain employs TRBV5-1 and TRBJ2-1; D unclear. CDR1 and CDR2 from the germline V gene are SGHRS and YFSETQ. V was trimmed by 4 bases and J by 2 bases, leaving 19 bases between them. This CDR3 is 17 amino acids long. CDR3 amino acids: CASSHRFGSDPYNEQFF. CDR3 nucleotide sequence: TGCGCCAGCAGCCATAGGTTCGGGTCAGACCCCTACAATGAGCAGTTCTTC.

Only one count was recorded for this clone. The V gene is TRBV28, the J gene TRBJ2-2, with D hard to call. The CDR3 is 12 amino acids. V was pared by 3 bases and J by 7 bases, with 6 bases between. Germline lookup yields CDR1 MDHEN and CDR2 SYDVKM. Here the CDR3 reads CASSFAGGELFF. CDR3 nucleotide sequence: TGTGCCAGCAGTTTTGCCGGCGGGGAGCTGTTTTTT.

The J gene is TRBJ1-2, the V gene TRBV20-1, with a possible D match to TRBD1 (5 bases). The germline V gene encodes CDR1 DFQATT and CDR2 SNEGSKA (reference sequence). This CDR3 comprises 13 residues. Trimming cost V 3 bases and J 5 bases, with 13 bases left between them. The CDR3 region is CSASGRGGYGYTF. CDR3 nucleotide sequence: TGCAGTGCTAGTGGGAGGGGAGGTTATGGCTACACCTTC.

This rearrangement joins TRBV7-9 to TRBJ1-2; D not certain. The CDR3 length is 16 residues. Germline values: CDR1 SEHNR, CDR2 FQNEAQ (reference sequence). Trimming cost V 1 base and J 0 bases, with 12 bases left between them. CDR3 bases: TGTGCCAGCAGCTTAGTTCGGCAGGCCCCTAACTATGGCTACACCTTC. As protein: CASSLVRQAPNYGYTF. Drawing the rest from reference TRBV7-9 and TRBJ1-2, the complete variable domain is DTGVSQNPRHKITKRGQNVTFRCDPISEHNRLYWYRQTLGQGPEFLTYFQNEAQLEKSRLLSDRFSAERPKGSFSTLEIQRTEQGDSAMYLCASSLVRQAPNYGYTFGSGTRLTVV.

The chain is built from TRBV5-1 and TRBJ2-7; possible D gene TRBD1, 5 bases. The V gene lost 0 bases and the J gene lost 3 bases, with 13 bases spanning the gap. The CDR3 consists of 15 residues. Germline CDR1 reads SGHRS; CDR2 reads YFSETQ. CDR3 residues: CASSLVLGQHYEQYF. The CDR3 bases are TGCGCCAGCAGCTTGGTTCTGGGGCAACACTACGAGCAGTACTTC.

The gene calls are TRBV4-1 and TRBJ2-7, with D possibly TRBD1 on 6 matching bases. Trimming removed 4 bases at V and 0 bases at J, with 13 bases between. Germline V gene sequence: CDR1 MGHRA, CDR2 YSYEKL. CDR3 length equals 15 residues. The CDR3 DNA reads as TGCGCCAGCAGCCCGAGACAGGCATCCTCCTACGAGCAGTACTTC. Translating it yields CASSPRQASSYEQYF.

The chain employs TRBV5-8 and TRBJ1-2; D is possibly TRBD1 (6 bases). This CDR3 has 17 residues. The germline gives CDR1 SGHTS, CDR2 YDEGEE. V shed 1 base and J shed 2 bases, with 18 bases lying between them. Written as DNA, the CDR3 is TGTGCCAGCAGCTTGAGGGGGGTCGCACCTCGAAACTATGGCTACACCTTC. Amino acids: CASSLRGVAPRNYGYTF.

The chain employs TRBV12-3 or TRBV12-4 and TRBJ2-3; D not resolved. The V end lost 8 bases, the J end lost 2 bases, and 11 bases lay between the germline ends. The CDR3 loop spans 13 amino acids. The CDR3 loop is CASLRSYTDTQYF. The CDR3 coding sequence is TGTGCCAGCCTTCGATCCTACACAGATACGCAGTATTTT.

The chain combines TRBV10-1 with TRBJ2-1; TRBD2 matches 9 bases. With V trimmed by 5 bases and J by 3 bases, 5 bases remained unmatched. Germline loops: CDR1 WNHNN, CDR2 SYGVQD (reference sequence). The CDR3 loop spans 15 amino acids. CDR3 nucleotide sequence: TGCGCCAGCAGTTTAGCGGGAGTGGGCTACAATGAGCAGTTCTTC. Encoded protein: CASSLAGVGYNEQFF.

The chain is built from TRBV5-8 and TRBJ2-7; D is unresolved. The germline V gene has CDR1 SGHTS and CDR2 YDEGEE. V was clipped by 4 bases and J by 4 bases, with 15 bases between them. CDR3 size: 14 residues. DNA for the CDR3: TGTGCCAGCAGCCACGGGCCGAGTGTATACGAGCAGTACTTC. It codes for CASSHGPSVYEQYF.

This chain uses TRBV29-1 with TRBJ1-4; D is uncertain. Trimming removed 4 bases at V and 8 bases at J, with 14 bases between. CDR1 SQVTM and CDR2 ANQGSEA come from the germline V gene. The CDR3 runs to 13 residues. The CDR3, as DNA: TGCAGCGTTGCTGGGAAATTAGGGGAAAAACTGTTTTTT. Protein product: CSVAGKLGEKLFF. Full variable domain (missing parts from reference TRBV29-1 and TRBJ1-4): SAVISQKPSRDICQRGTSLTIQCQVDSQVTMMFWYRQQPGQSLTLIATANQGSEATYESGFVIDKFPISRPNLTFSTLTVSNMSPEDSSIYLCSVAGKLGEKLFFGSGTQLSVL.

This clone has only one observation. The V call is TRBV5-1, the J call TRBJ1-4; D gene uncertain. Germline CDR1 reads SGHRS; CDR2 reads YFSETQ. CDR3 length: 13 residues. Trimming removed 2 bases from V and 4 bases from J, with 6 bases in between. The CDR3 spells CASSFGSNEKLFF. The CDR3 DNA sequence: TGCGCCAGCAGCTTTGGCAGTAATGAAAAACTGTTTTTT. The full variable domain, its missing parts supplied by reference TRBV5-1 and TRBJ1-4, is KAGVTQTPRYLIKTRGQQVTLSCSPISGHRSVSWYQQTPGQGLQFLFEYFSETQRNKGNFPGRFSGRQFSNSRSEMNVSTLELGDSALYLCASSFGSNEKLFFGSGTQLSVL.

The chain uses TRBV14 and TRBJ1-2, with a possible D match to TRBD1 (6 bases). This CDR3 has 13 residues. V was shortened by 1 base and J by 11 bases, with 14 bases between the two germline ends. Germline V gene lookup returns CDR1 SGHDN and CDR2 FVKESK. Here the CDR3 reads CASSQGQGISYTF. DNA of the CDR3: TGTGCCAGCAGCCAAGGGCAGGGGATAAGTTACACCTTC.

The rearrangement links TRBV7-9 to TRBJ2-2, with D possibly being TRBD2 (6 bases). Trimming took 2 bases from V and 3 from J, leaving 10 bases between them. The CDR3 consists of 15 residues. Per germline, CDR1 SEHNR and CDR2 FQNEAQ (reference sequence). DNA of the CDR3: TGTGCCAGCAGCTTACGACTAGGGGACACCGGGGAGCTGTTTTTT. It translates to CASSLRLGDTGELFF. Using reference TRBV7-9 and TRBJ2-2 for the parts outside the CDR3, the full variable domain is DTGVSQNPRHKITKRGQNVTFRCDPISEHNRLYWYRQTLGQGPEFLTYFQNEAQLEKSRLLSDRFSAERPKGSFSTLEIQRTEQGDSAMYLCASSLRLGDTGELFFGEGSRLTVL.

The chain recombines TRBV30 with TRBJ1-2; no clear D gene. Germline assignment: CDR1 GTSNPN and CDR2 SVGIG (reference sequence). The CDR3 totals 11 residues. V lost 2 bases, J lost 12 bases, and 13 bases lay in between. CDR3 amino acids: CAWSPQKPHTF. The CDR3, as DNA: TGTGCCTGGAGTCCACAAAAGCCCCACACCTTC.

This chain connects TRBV2 to TRBJ1-1; TRBD1 matches 11 bases. CDR3 length equals 19 residues. CDR1 SNHLY and CDR2 FYNNEI come from the germline V gene. J was trimmed by 0 bases and V by 1 base; bases with no gene match: 10. CDR3 amino acids: CASSEGDRGSSWMNTEAFF. The CDR3, as DNA: TGTGCCAGCAGTGAAGGGGACAGGGGGAGTTCCTGGATGAACACTGAAGCTTTCTTT. Full variable domain (outside the CDR3, taken from reference TRBV2 and TRBJ1-1): EPEVTQTPSHQVTQMGQEVILRCVPISNHLYFYWYRQILGQKVEFLVSFYNNEISEKSEIFDDQFSVERPDGSNFTLKIRSTKLEDSAMYFCASSEGDRGSSWMNTEAFFGQGTRLTVV.

The chain is built from TRBV7-9 and TRBJ1-2; TRBD1 matches at 11 bases. This CDR3 has 14 amino acids. The V gene end was trimmed by 4 bases and the J gene end by 8 bases; junction bases not matched to a gene: 6. Germline CDR1 and CDR2: SEHNR and FQNEAQ (reference sequence). The CDR3 here is CASSYGQGARGYTF. The CDR3 bases are TGTGCCAGCAGCTACGGACAGGGGGCGCGGGGCTACACCTTC.

The CDR3 region has the DNA TGTGCCAGCAGGACCCGGACTAGCGCGGAGACCCAGTACTTC. It translates to CASRTRTSAETQYF. V gene TRBV7-2 combines with J gene TRBJ2-5; 9 bases agree with TRBD2. V lost 6 bases and J lost 5; bases outside the gene matches: 7. The CDR3 runs 14 residues. Germline V CDR1 and CDR2: SGHTA, FQGNSA.

CDR3 DNA: TGCGCCAGCAGCCTGACAGGGGACACTGAAGCTTTCTTT. This gives the protein CASSLTGDTEAFF. The chain has TRBV10-2 and TRBJ1-1; 8 bases are shared with TRBD1. CDR1 and CDR2 (germline): WSHSY, SAAADI. V was pared by 6 bases and J by 3 bases, with 3 bases of the junction left unmatched. This CDR3 contains 13 residues.

The V call is TRBV6-5, the J call TRBJ2-3, with 10 bases fitting TRBD2. Germline V gene sequence: CDR1 MNHEY, CDR2 SVGAGI. The CDR3 has 14 residues. V shed 7 bases and J 5 bases; nucleotides not matched to a gene: 6. The DNA of the CDR3 is TGTGCCAGCATTCTAGCGGGAGAGGGAGATACGCAGTATTTT. Encoded protein: CASILAGEGDTQYF.

The table lists this clone with a few counts. This sequence joins TRBV6-4 and TRBJ2-1; 7 nucleotides align to TRBD2. The V gene's germline CDR1 is MRHNA and CDR2 SNTAGT. This CDR3 is built from 14 residues. V dropped 3 bases and J dropped 6; count of bases not matched to a gene: 5. The CDR3 loop is CASSEGSGSNEQFF. The DNA for the CDR3 is TGTGCCAGCAGTGAAGGTAGCGGGTCCAATGAGCAGTTCTTC.

This chain connects TRBV15 to TRBJ2-2, with D possibly being TRBD2 (7 bases). This CDR3 is built from 14 residues. From germline, CDR1 is LNHNV and CDR2 YYDKDF (reference sequence). Trimming took 8 bases from V and 1 from J, leaving 11 bases between them. The CDR3 nucleotides are TGTGCCACCGGGGGGGGCAAGAACACCGGGGAGCTGTTTTTT. It yields the protein CATGGGKNTGELFF.

The chain has TRBV7-9 and TRBJ2-5; TRBD2 aligns across 11 bases. The CDR3 loop spans 15 amino acids. After removal of 4 bases from V and 4 bases from J, the junction contained 5 bases not matched to a gene. Germline V gene lookup returns CDR1 SEHNR and CDR2 FQNEAQ (reference sequence). CDR3 coding DNA: TGTGCCAGCAGCTCCTCCGGGACTAGCGGAGAGACCCAGTACTTC. As protein: CASSSSGTSGETQYF.